This entry describes one T cell receptor (beta chain). UMIs that had a 6-nucleotide sample barcode were put in using template switching. TCRdb re-called the 5' RACE reads and shows each CDR3 protein once, DNA omitted. The table counts over 120,000 distinct CDR3 sequences; about 1.2% lies in the top ten. This record belongs to a study of monozygotic twins with inflammatory bowel disease. CDR1 is LNHDA, CDR2 SQIVND, per germline (reference sequence). The CDR3 loop spans 13 amino acids. The J gene is TRBJ2-1, the V gene TRBV19; TCRdb reports TRBD2, a call that lacks DNA to check it against. Sequenced material: blood. This TCR derives from a human donor with ulcerative colitis or Crohn's disease, or a healthy co-twin of an affected twin (not recorded which). CDR3: CASIGGIGNEQFF.